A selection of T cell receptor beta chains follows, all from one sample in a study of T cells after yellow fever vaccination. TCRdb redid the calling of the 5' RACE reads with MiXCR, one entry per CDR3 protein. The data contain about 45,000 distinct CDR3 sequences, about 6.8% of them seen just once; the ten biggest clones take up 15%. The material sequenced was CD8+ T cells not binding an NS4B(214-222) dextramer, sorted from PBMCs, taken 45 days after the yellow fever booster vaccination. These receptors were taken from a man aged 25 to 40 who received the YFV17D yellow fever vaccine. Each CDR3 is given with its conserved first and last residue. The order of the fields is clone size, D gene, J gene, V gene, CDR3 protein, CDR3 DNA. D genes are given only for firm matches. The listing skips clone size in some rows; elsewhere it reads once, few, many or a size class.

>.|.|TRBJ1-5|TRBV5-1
CASQPGGDGDQPQHF
TGCGCCAGCCAACCCGGGGGGGACGGCGATCAGCCCCAGCATTTT
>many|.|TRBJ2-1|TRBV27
CASSGPGQFNEQFF
TGTGCCAGCAGTGGGCCTGGGCAGTTCAATGAGCAGTTCTTC
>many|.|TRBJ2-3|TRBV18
CASSPGDRMVTDTQYF
TGTGCCAGCTCACCGGGCGACAGGATGGTTACAGATACGCAGTATTTT
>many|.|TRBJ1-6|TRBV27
CASSFGSGSPLHF
TGTGCCAGCAGTTTTGGGAGCGGCTCCCCCCTCCACTTT
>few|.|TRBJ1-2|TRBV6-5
CASASSTYGYTF
TGTGCCAGCGCATCATCAACCTATGGCTACACCTTC
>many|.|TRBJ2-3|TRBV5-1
CASSLVGVLTDTQYF
TGCGCCAGCAGCTTGGTGGGGGTCCTCACAGATACGCAGTATTTT
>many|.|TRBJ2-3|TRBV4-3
CASSQAEHTDTQYF
TGCGCCAGCAGCCAAGCGGAACACACAGATACGCAGTATTTT
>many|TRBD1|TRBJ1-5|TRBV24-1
CATSDRTGREPQHF
TGTGCCACCAGTGACCGGACAGGGAGGGAGCCCCAGCATTTT
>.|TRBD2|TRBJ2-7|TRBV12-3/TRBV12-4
CASSLSSGGAYEQYF
TGTGCCAGCAGCCTCTCTAGCGGGGGAGCCTACGAGCAGTACTTC
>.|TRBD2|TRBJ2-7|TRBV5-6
CASSLGGTSGSYEQYF
TGTGCCAGCAGCTTGGGAGGGACTAGCGGGAGCTACGAGCAGTACTTC
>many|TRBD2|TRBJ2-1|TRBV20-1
CSAQTGGSYNEQFF
TGCAGTGCTCAGACGGGAGGCTCCTACAATGAGCAGTTCTTC
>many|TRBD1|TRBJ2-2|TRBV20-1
CSATTGDTGELFF
TGCAGTGCGACAACAGGGGACACCGGGGAGCTGTTTTTT
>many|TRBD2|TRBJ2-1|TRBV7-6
CASSPPGTSGNEQFF
TGTGCCAGCAGCCCTCCCGGGACTAGCGGCAATGAGCAGTTCTTC
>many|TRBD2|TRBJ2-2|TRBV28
CASSARTSGSAGELFF
TGTGCCAGCAGTGCTCGTACTAGCGGGAGCGCCGGGGAGCTGTTTTTT
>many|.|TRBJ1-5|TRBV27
CASSLTWEVSNQPQHF
TGTGCCAGCAGTTTAACGTGGGAGGTTAGCAATCAGCCCCAGCATTTT
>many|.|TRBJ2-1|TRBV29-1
CSVLLEGDYNEQFF
TGCAGCGTTCTGTTGGAAGGAGACTACAATGAGCAGTTCTTC
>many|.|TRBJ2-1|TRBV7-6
CASSLASPHNEQFF
TGTGCCAGCAGCTTAGCCAGCCCCCACAATGAGCAGTTCTTC
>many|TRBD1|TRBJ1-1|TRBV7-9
CASSPGQGAHTEAFF
TGTGCCAGCAGCCCCGGACAGGGGGCACACACTGAAGCTTTCTTT
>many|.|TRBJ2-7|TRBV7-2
CASSLGGQPSYEQYF
TGTGCCAGCAGCTTAGGGGGACAACCCTCCTACGAGCAGTACTTC
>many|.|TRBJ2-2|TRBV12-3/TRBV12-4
CASSLGIGLAGELFF
TGTGCCAGCAGTTTAGGTATAGGGCTGGCCGGGGAGCTGTTTTTT
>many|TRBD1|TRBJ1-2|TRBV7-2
CASSTGTANYGYTF
TGTGCCAGCAGTACCGGGACAGCTAACTATGGCTACACCTTC
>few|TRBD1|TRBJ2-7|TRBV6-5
CASSKKRTGGFDEQYF
TGTGCCAGCAGCAAAAAGAGGACAGGGGGTTTCGACGAGCAGTACTTC
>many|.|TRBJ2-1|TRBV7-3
CASSLSFRNEQFF
TGTGCCAGCAGCTTATCATTTAGAAATGAGCAGTTCTTC
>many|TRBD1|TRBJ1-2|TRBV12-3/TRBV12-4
CASSPGGVFGYTF
TGTGCCAGCAGTCCAGGGGGCGTTTTTGGCTACACCTTC
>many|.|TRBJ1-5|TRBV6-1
CASSESSVSTARSNQPQHF
TGTGCCAGCAGTGAATCAAGTGTAAGCACAGCCCGTAGCAATCAGCCCCAGCATTTT
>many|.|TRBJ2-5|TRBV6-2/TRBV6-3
CASSYSGGSVETQYF
TGTGCCAGCAGTTACTCAGGGGGATCGGTTGAGACCCAGTACTTC
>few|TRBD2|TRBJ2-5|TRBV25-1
CASSERKGLAGPKETQYF
TGTGCCAGCAGTGAACGGAAGGGGCTAGCGGGACCGAAAGAGACCCAGTACTTC
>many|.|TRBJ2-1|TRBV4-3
CASSQDTGDFSYNEQFF
TGCGCCAGCAGCCAAGATACAGGCGACTTCTCCTACAATGAGCAGTTCTTC
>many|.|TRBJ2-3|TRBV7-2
CASSLVGQITDTQYF
TGTGCCAGCAGCTTAGTGGGACAAATCACAGATACGCAGTATTTT
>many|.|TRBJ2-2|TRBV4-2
CASRSAGELFF
TGTGCCAGCAGGTCCGCCGGGGAGCTGTTTTTT
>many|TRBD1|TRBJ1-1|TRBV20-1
CSADPRTGGTEAFF
TGCAGTGCTGACCCCCGGACAGGGGGCACTGAAGCTTTCTTT
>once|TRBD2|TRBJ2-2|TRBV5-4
CASSSLAGPGELFF
TGTGCCAGCAGCTCTCTAGCGGGACCCGGGGAGCTGTTTTTT
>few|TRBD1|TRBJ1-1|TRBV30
CAWTLTPDRVNTEAFF
TGTGCCTGGACTCTGACCCCGGACAGGGTGAACACTGAAGCTTTCTTT
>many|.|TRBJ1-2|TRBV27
CASSLSPGFYGYTF
TGTGCCAGCAGTTTATCGCCAGGGTTCTATGGCTACACCTTC
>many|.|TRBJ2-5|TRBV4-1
CASSQDPGNQETQYF
TGCGCCAGCAGCCAAGATCCAGGGAACCAAGAGACCCAGTACTTC
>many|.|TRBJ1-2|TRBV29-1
CSVRAGTNYGYTF
TGCAGCGTACGGGCGGGCACTAACTATGGCTACACCTTC
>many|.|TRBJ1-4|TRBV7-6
CASSNGLSSTNEKLFF
TGTGCCAGCAGCAACGGACTGAGTTCAACTAATGAAAAACTGTTTTTT
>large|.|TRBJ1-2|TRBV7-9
CASSGALNYGYTF
TGTGCCAGCAGCGGGGCCCTCAACTATGGCTACACCTTC
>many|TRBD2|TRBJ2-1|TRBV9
CASSALAGAYNEQFF
TGTGCCAGCAGCGCCCTTGCGGGAGCGTACAATGAGCAGTTCTTC
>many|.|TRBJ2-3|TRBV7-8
CASSLAWAGNTDTQYF
TGTGCCAGCAGCTTAGCGTGGGCGGGAAACACAGATACGCAGTATTTT
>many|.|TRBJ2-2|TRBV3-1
CASSQERGIAGELFF
TGTGCCAGCAGCCAAGAGAGAGGGATCGCCGGGGAGCTGTTTTTT
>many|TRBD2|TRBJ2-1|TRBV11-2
CASSLVGVAGGNEQFF
TGTGCCAGCAGCTTAGTGGGTGTAGCGGGTGGAAATGAGCAGTTCTTC